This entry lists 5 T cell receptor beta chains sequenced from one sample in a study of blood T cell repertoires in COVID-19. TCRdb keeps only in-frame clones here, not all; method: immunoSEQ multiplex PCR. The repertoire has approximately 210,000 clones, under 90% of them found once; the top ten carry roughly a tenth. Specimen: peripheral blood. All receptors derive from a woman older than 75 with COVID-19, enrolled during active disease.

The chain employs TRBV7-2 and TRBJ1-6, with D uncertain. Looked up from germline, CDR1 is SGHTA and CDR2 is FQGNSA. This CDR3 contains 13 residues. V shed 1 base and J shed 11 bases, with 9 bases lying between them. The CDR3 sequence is CASSLGGGPPLHF. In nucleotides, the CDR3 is TGTGCCAGCAGCTTAGGCGGTGGTCCACCCCTCCACTTT.

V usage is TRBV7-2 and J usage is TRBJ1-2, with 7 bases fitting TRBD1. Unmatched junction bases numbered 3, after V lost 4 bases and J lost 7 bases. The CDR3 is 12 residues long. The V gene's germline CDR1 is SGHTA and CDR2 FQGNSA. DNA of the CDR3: TGTGCCAGCAGCTCCGACAGGGTTGGCTACACCTTC. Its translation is CASSSDRVGYTF.

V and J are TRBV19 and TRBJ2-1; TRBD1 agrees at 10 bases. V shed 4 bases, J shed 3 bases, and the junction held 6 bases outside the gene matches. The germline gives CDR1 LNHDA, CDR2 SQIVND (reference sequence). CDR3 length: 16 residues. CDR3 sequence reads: CASSTPGTGDYNEQFF. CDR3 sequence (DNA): TGTGCCAGTAGTACCCCCGGGACAGGGGACTACAATGAGCAGTTCTTC. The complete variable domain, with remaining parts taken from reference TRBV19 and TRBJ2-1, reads DGGITQSPKYLFRKEGQNVTLSCEQNLNHDAMYWYRQDPGQGLRLIYYSQIVNDFQKGDIAEGYSVSREKKESFPLTVTSAQKNPTAFYLCASSTPGTGDYNEQFFGPGTRLTVL.

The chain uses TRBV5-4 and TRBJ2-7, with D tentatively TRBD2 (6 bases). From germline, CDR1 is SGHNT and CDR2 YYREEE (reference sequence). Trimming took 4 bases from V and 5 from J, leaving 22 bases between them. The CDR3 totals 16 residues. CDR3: CASSLGGATLTHEQYV. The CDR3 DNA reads TGTGCCAGCAGCCTAGGCGGGGCCACCCTCACACACGAGCAGTACGTC.

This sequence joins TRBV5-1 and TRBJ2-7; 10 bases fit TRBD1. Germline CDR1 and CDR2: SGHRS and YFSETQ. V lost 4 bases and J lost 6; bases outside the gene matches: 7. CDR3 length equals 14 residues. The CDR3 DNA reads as TGCGCCAGCAGCATCAAGACAGGGGGCGCCGAGCAGTACTTC. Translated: CASSIKTGGAEQYF.